A selection of T cell receptor beta chains follows, all from one sample in a study of molecular identifiers for immune sequencing clone quantification. Each CDR3 protein is one row after TCRdb ran MiXCR on the PCR reads. The sample has approximately 590,000 distinct CDR3 sequences, 25% seen once. The sample was naive CD8+ T cells from blood, with Jurkat cell RNA spiked in. These receptors all stem from a human donor in good health. Some libraries in this study had Jurkat cell RNA spiked in. The CDR3 runs from the conserved cysteine through the conserved F or W. Fields, in order: J gene, clone size, D gene, V gene, CDR3 protein, CDR3 DNA. The D gene is left open where the match is weak. Only some rows state a clone size, as once, few, many or a class for expanded clones.

TRBJ1-4 many NA TRBV4-3 CASSQQDKAHQKKGEKLFF TGCGCCAGCAGCCAACAAGACAAAGCACACCAAAAAAAGGGTGAAAAACTGTTTTTT
TRBJ1-1 many TRBD1 TRBV7-9 CASSYGRGPTEAFF TGTGCCAGCAGCTATGGCAGGGGGCCCACTGAAGCTTTCTTT
TRBJ2-5 NA TRBD1 TRBV2 CASSDQRDRGETQYF TGTGCCAGCAGTGACCAGCGGGACAGGGGGGAGACCCAGTACTTC
TRBJ2-5 few TRBD1 TRBV24-1 CDTSEGQALDYQETQYF TGTGACACCAGTGAGGGACAGGCCCTCGACTACCAAGAGACCCAGTACTTC
TRBJ2-5 many NA TRBV11-2 CASSARTDTNF TGTGCCAGCAGCGCCCGCACTGACACGAACTTC
TRBJ1-4 NA TRBD1 TRBV7-9 CASSSDREREKLFF TGTGCCAGCAGCTCGGACAGGGAGAGGGAAAAACTGTTTTTT
TRBJ2-7 NA TRBD2 TRBV9 CASSSEGTSGRTDEQYF TGTGCCAGCAGCTCCGAGGGGACTAGCGGGAGAACTGACGAGCAGTACTTC
TRBJ2-1 NA NA TRBV24-1 CATSDPHKGGLTDEQFF TGTGCCACCAGTGATCCCCATAAGGGGGGGCTCACGGATGAGCAGTTCTTC
TRBJ1-4 few NA TRBV6-1 CASSADDLNEKLFF TGTGCCAGCAGTGCGGACGACCTTAATGAAAAACTGTTTTTT
TRBJ2-7 NA NA TRBV27 CASSHAPAERYF TGTGCCAGCAGTCATGCCCCGGCCGAGCGGTACTTC
TRBJ1-1 NA NA TRBV15 CATSSDHMNTEAFF TGTGCCACCAGCTCCGATCACATGAACACTGAAGCTTTCTTT
TRBJ1-5 few TRBD1 TRBV12-3/TRBV12-4 CASSFGSGGGQPQHF TGTGCCAGCAGTTTTGGGTCAGGGGGGGGTCAGCCCCAGCATTTT
TRBJ2-1 few TRBD1 TRBV29-1 CSARQGAQREQFF TGCAGCGCACGACAGGGGGCGCAAAGGGAGCAGTTCTTC
TRBJ1-6 few TRBD1 TRBV20-1 CSASAPGQGDGSPLHF TGCAGTGCTAGTGCGCCGGGACAGGGGGATGGTTCACCCCTCCACTTT
TRBJ2-7 NA TRBD2 TRBV2 CASSELASGTREQYF TGTGCCAGCAGTGAATTGGCTAGCGGGACCCGGGAGCAGTACTTC
TRBJ2-2 many NA TRBV7-9 CASSLSTGNTGELFF TGTGCCAGCAGCTTATCTACGGGGAACACCGGGGAGCTGTTTTTT
TRBJ2-3 NA NA TRBV5-6 CASGLLWTPSTDTQYF TGTGCCAGCGGCTTGCTTTGGACGCCTAGCACAGATACGCAGTATTTT
TRBJ1-1 NA NA TRBV27 CASSFGGSNTEAFF TGTGCCAGCAGTTTTGGGGGTTCCAACACTGAAGCTTTCTTT
TRBJ2-2 NA NA TRBV5-1 CASSGDGFAYTGELFF TGCGCCAGCAGCGGCGACGGATTCGCGTACACCGGGGAGCTGTTTTTT
TRBJ2-2 NA TRBD2 TRBV19 CASSISGSITGELFF TGTGCCAGTAGTATCAGCGGGAGTATTACCGGGGAGCTGTTTTTT
TRBJ2-7 NA TRBD2 TRBV4-3 CASSPTASGSSYEQYF TGCGCCAGCAGCCCGACCGCTAGCGGGAGCTCCTACGAGCAGTACTTC
TRBJ1-1 many NA TRBV3-1 CASSLDNEAFF TGTGCCAGCAGTCTGGACAACGAAGCTTTCTTT
TRBJ2-3 many NA TRBV7-2 CASSIAGFVADTQYF TGTGCCAGCAGTATTGCAGGGTTCGTAGCAGATACGCAGTATTTT
TRBJ2-3 NA TRBD2 TRBV28 CACSSQRETTDTQYF TGTGCTTGCAGTTCCCAGCGGGAGACCACAGATACGCAGTATTTT
TRBJ2-7 NA NA TRBV7-6 CACSYNPGGVEQYF TGTGCCTGCAGCTATAATCCCGGGGGCGTCGAGCAGTACTTC
TRBJ1-6 NA NA TRBV7-8 CASSPPGRAPHF TGTGCCAGCAGCCCCCCCGGCAGGGCGCCTCACTTT
TRBJ2-2 few NA TRBV13 CASSSGPGATMNTGELFF TGTGCCAGCAGCTCGGGACCCGGGGCTACCATGAACACCGGGGAGCTGTTTTTT
TRBJ2-2 few TRBD2 TRBV9 CASSAASGTSTGELFF TGTGCCAGCAGCGCCGCCTCCGGGACTAGCACCGGGGAGCTGTTTTTT
TRBJ2-2 few NA TRBV7-6 CASRYRDEDTGELFF TGTGCCAGCAGGTACCGGGACGAGGACACCGGGGAGCTGTTTTTT
TRBJ1-5 many NA TRBV12-2 CASRTNYLDSLSNQPQHF TGTGCAAGTCGCACGAATTACCTGGACAGTCTTAGCAATCAGCCCCAGCATTTT
TRBJ2-3 NA NA TRBV24-1 CATSDLTGRADTQYF TGTGCCACCAGTGATTTAACGGGAAGGGCAGATACGCAGTATTTT
TRBJ1-1 NA NA TRBV7-6 CAGSFALDTEAFF TGTGCCGGCAGCTTTGCCTTGGACACTGAAGCTTTCTTT
TRBJ2-2 few NA TRBV30 CAWSSVGVAGELFF TGTGCCTGGAGTAGTGTAGGGGTCGCCGGGGAGCTGTTTTTT
TRBJ1-1 many NA TRBV7-9 CASSEGLVFTEAFF TGTGCCAGCAGCGAGGGCCTCGTATTCACTGAAGCTTTCTTT
TRBJ1-2 NA NA TRBV2 CASSVGQGMDGCTF TGTGCCAGCTCGGTTGGGCAGGGGATGGATGGCTGCACCTTC
TRBJ2-7 few TRBD1 TRBV19 CASSISTGGFDEQYF TGTGCCAGTAGTATCTCGACAGGGGGCTTCGACGAGCAGTACTTC
TRBJ2-7 many NA TRBV20-1 CSALGVGEQYF TGCAGTGCTCTGGGGGTAGGCGAGCAGTACTTC
TRBJ2-3 many NA TRBV29-1 CSDGPLGDTQYF TGCAGCGATGGGCCCCTAGGGGATACGCAGTATTTT
TRBJ2-7 few NA TRBV20-1 CSARDRQYEQYF TGCAGTGCTAGGGACCGCCAATACGAGCAGTACTTC
TRBJ2-7 NA TRBD1 TRBV9 CASSRGGTGTHEQYF TGTGCCAGCAGCAGGGGGGGGACAGGGACCCACGAGCAGTACTTC
TRBJ1-6 NA NA TRBV4-1 CASSQGHGDNSPLHF TGCGCCAGCAGCCAAGGTCACGGCGATAATTCACCCCTCCACTTT
TRBJ1-2 NA NA TRBV9 CASSLGGGDYGYTF TGTGCCAGCAGCTTGGGGGGCGGTGACTATGGCTACACCTTC
TRBJ2-1 NA NA TRBV4-3 CASSRGTDSYNEQFF TGCGCCAGCAGCCGAGGGACCGATTCCTACAATGAGCAGTTCTTC
TRBJ2-2 NA NA TRBV12-3/TRBV12-4 CASSEPRHGPSGELFF TGTGCCAGCAGCGAACCCAGACACGGCCCTAGCGGGGAGCTGTTTTTT
TRBJ2-3 NA TRBD2 TRBV11-2 CSSSFLAGATDTQYF TGTTCCAGCAGCTTCTTAGCGGGGGCCACAGATACGCAGTATTTT
TRBJ2-7 many NA TRBV7-9 CASSPVTGYEQYF TGTGCCAGCAGCCCGGTGACTGGCTACGAGCAGTACTTC
TRBJ2-2 many TRBD1 TRBV7-6 CASSLAATGYTGELFF TGTGCCAGCAGCTTAGCCGCGACAGGGTACACCGGGGAGCTGTTTTTT
TRBJ1-5 many NA TRBV20-1 CSASTGYNQPQHF TGCAGTGCTAGTACGGGGTACAATCAGCCCCAGCATTTT
TRBJ2-3 many TRBD1 TRBV15 CATSRGDSSTDTQYF TGTGCCACCAGCAGGGGGGACAGTAGCACAGATACGCAGTATTTT
TRBJ2-5 NA NA TRBV7-3 CASSLWGGQTQYF TGTGCCAGCAGCTTATGGGGAGGACAGACCCAGTACTTC
TRBJ2-7 many TRBD1 TRBV4-1 CASSQRGDSSYEQYF TGCGCCAGCAGCCAAAGAGGGGACAGCTCCTACGAGCAGTACTTC
TRBJ1-2 few NA TRBV7-9 CASRKGEGGYTF TGTGCCAGCAGAAAAGGGGAAGGTGGCTACACCTTC